These 28 T cell receptor beta chains came from one sample sequenced in a study of T-cell memory formation after mild COVID-19. TCRdb recomputed calls from the 5' RACE reads with MiXCR, one row per CDR3 protein. The sample shows about 610,000 distinct CDR3 sequences, roughly a sixth of them seen only once. The source material was PBMCs or a T cell subset sorted from them (not recorded which). The receptor set was obtained from an adult woman who had mild COVID-19 (a few samples of this study predate the infection). Cell type and time point are not known.

This clonotype was counted a few times. This chain joins TRBV6-5 and TRBJ2-7; no definite D call. CDR1 is MNHEY and CDR2 is SVGAGI in the germline V gene. The CDR3 loop spans 14 amino acids. V lost 8 bases to trimming and J lost 2 bases, with 16 bases between them. The CDR3 region has the DNA TGTGCCAGCGTGAAGGCCATTGGACCCTACGAGCAGTACTTC. Translated, it gives CASVKAIGPYEQYF.

The chain joins TRBV9 to TRBJ2-3; D might be TRBD1 or TRBD2, each matching 6 bases. The V end was cut by 0 bases, the J end by 3 bases, with 14 bases between. Germline V gene sequence: CDR1 SGDLS, CDR2 YYNGEE. The CDR3 consists of 16 residues. The CDR3 region has the DNA TGTGCCAGCAGCGTAGGCGGGACATTATTGACAGATACGCAGTATTTT. The encoded protein is CASSVGGTLLTDTQYF.

This clonotype has more than one count but fewer than ten. The chain couples TRBV4-1 to TRBJ2-6; D is ambiguous. The germline gives CDR1 MGHRA, CDR2 YSYEKL. Trimming stripped 3 bases from V and 2 bases from J, with 8 bases between. The CDR3 totals 15 residues. The chain's CDR3 is CASSHPGTGANVLTF. As DNA, the CDR3 is TGCGCCAGCAGCCACCCTGGGACTGGGGCCAACGTCCTGACTTTC.

There are a few counts of this clonotype. The chain recombines TRBV29-1 with TRBJ2-1; tentative D call: TRBD2 (6 bases). Germline lookup yields CDR1 SQVTM and CDR2 ANQGSEA. V was trimmed by 6 bases and J by 5 bases, leaving 11 bases between them. This CDR3 has 12 residues. CDR3 residues: CSVARGNNEQFF. In nucleotides, the CDR3 is TGCAGCGTGGCGCGGGGTAACAATGAGCAGTTCTTC.

This clonotype was recorded once. The rearrangement links TRBV4-1 to TRBJ1-6; D may be TRBD1 (6 bases). V shed 3 bases and J shed 7 bases, with 13 bases lying between them. The CDR3 is 15 residues long. In germline, CDR1 is MGHRA, CDR2 YSYEKL. CDR3 nucleotide sequence: TGCGCCAGCAGCCAGCACAGGGTCGCCAATTCACCCCTCCACTTT. It encodes CASSQHRVANSPLHF.

This clonotype showed up just a few times. The chain combines TRBV15 with TRBJ1-5; D perhaps matches TRBD1 (5 bases). The CDR3 covers 14 residues. CDR1 is LNHNV, CDR2 YYDKDF, per germline (reference sequence). With 1 base removed from V and 6 bases from J, the gap between germline ends came to 10 bases. The DNA for the CDR3 is TGTGCCACCAGCAGAGGACAGATGGGTCAGCCCCAGCATTTT. It yields the protein CATSRGQMGQPQHF.

The gene calls are TRBV12-3 or TRBV12-4 and TRBJ2-5; weak D call: TRBD2 (6 bases). This CDR3 is built from 14 residues. V was pared by 2 bases and J by 4 bases, with 11 bases between. The CDR3 nucleotides are TGTGCCAGCAGTTTACTCGGAGGGGCAGAGACCCAGTACTTC. It codes for CASSLLGGAETQYF.

The CDR3 spells CASSLGTWQNSPLHF. In DNA, the CDR3 is TGTGCCAGCAGCTTAGGGACTTGGCAGAATTCACCCCTCCACTTT. The chain recombines TRBV7-2 with TRBJ1-6; D gene ambiguous. V lost 1 base and J 7 bases, leaving 11 bases between the germline ends. The CDR3 length is 15 residues. From germline, CDR1 is SGHTA and CDR2 FQGNSA.

This rearrangement joins TRBV7-2 to TRBJ2-4; D gene ambiguous. Germline values: CDR1 SGHTA, CDR2 FQGNSA. V lost 5 bases, J lost 13 bases, and 12 bases lay in between. This CDR3 is built from 11 residues. DNA for the CDR3: TGTGCCAGCAGCACCTTAGGGCCCCAGTACTTC. Its protein is CASSTLGPQYF. Using reference TRBV7-2 and TRBJ2-4 for the parts outside the CDR3, the full variable domain is GAGVSQSPSNKVTEKGKDVELRCDPISGHTALYWYRQSLGQGLEFLIYFQGNSAPDKSGLPSDRFSAERTGGSVSTLTIQRTQQEDSAVYLCASSTLGPQYFGAGTRLSVL.

This chain connects TRBV5-1 to TRBJ2-7, with TRBD1 identical over 8 bases. Unmatched junction bases numbered 8, after V lost 5 bases and J lost 1 base. The CDR3 sequence is 15 residues long. Germline V gene lookup returns CDR1 SGHRS and CDR2 YFSETQ. The CDR3 protein is CASRLQTGGSYEQYF. The CDR3, as DNA: TGCGCCAGCAGACTCCAAACAGGGGGGTCCTACGAGCAGTACTTC.

V and J are TRBV18 and TRBJ2-1; TRBD2 aligns across 13 bases. The ends lost 0 bases at V and 10 bases at J; junction bases unmatched: 3. The germline gives CDR1 KGHSH, CDR2 LQKENI. The CDR3 runs to 15 residues. CDR3 nucleotides: TGTGCCAGCTCACCACCTGGACTAGCGGGAGAGGAGCAGTTCTTC. The encoded protein is CASSPPGLAGEEQFF.

This clonotype has a handful of counts. This chain links TRBV12-3 or TRBV12-4 with TRBJ2-5; tentatively, D is TRBD1 or TRBD2 (5 bases each). This CDR3 contains 13 residues. Trimming pared 2 bases from V and 4 bases from J, leaving 8 bases between. The CDR3 protein is CASSLFGAETQYF. As DNA, the CDR3 is TGTGCCAGCAGTTTATTCGGGGCAGAGACCCAGTACTTC.

This clonotype showed up just a few times. The chain joins TRBV6-2 or TRBV6-3 to TRBJ2-1, with 15 bases fitting TRBD2. CDR1 and CDR2 from the germline V gene are MNHEY and SVGEGT. J was trimmed by 11 bases and V by 7 bases; bases with no gene match: 9. The CDR3 extends over 15 amino acids. The CDR3 DNA sequence: TGTGCCAGCACCCGGACTAGCGGGAGGGCCGTTAAGCAGTTCTTC. Translated: CASTRTSGRAVKQFF.

This rearrangement joins TRBV7-9 to TRBJ1-1; D ambiguous. CDR3 length: 15 amino acids. V was pared by 1 base and J by 1 base, with 10 bases between. Germline-derived CDR1 and CDR2 are SEHNR and FQNEAQ (reference sequence). CDR3 nucleotide sequence: TGTGCCAGCAGCTTAGTTGTTTGGGAGAACACTGAAGCTTTCTTT. This gives the protein CASSLVVWENTEAFF.

This clonotype was found a few times. This rearrangement joins TRBV18 to TRBJ2-7; perhaps TRBD2 as D (6 bases). The CDR3 loop spans 16 amino acids. Looked up from germline, CDR1 is KGHSH and CDR2 is LQKENI. Trimming shortened V by 4 bases and J by 0 bases, and 16 bases separated the two germline ends. The CDR3 DNA is TGTGCCAGCTCACTGTACCAGGAGGGTAGCTCCTACGAGCAGTACTTC. It yields the protein CASSLYQEGSSYEQYF. Filled out from reference TRBV18 and TRBJ2-7, the complete variable domain reads NAGVMQNPRHLVRRRGQEARLRCSPMKGHSHVYWYRQLPEEGLKFMVYLQKENIIDESGMPKERFSAEFPKEGPSILRIQQVVRGDSAAYFCASSLYQEGSSYEQYFGPGTRLTVT.

DNA of the CDR3: TGTGCCAGCAGTTACCTCATCGGCACAGATACGCAGTATTTT. It codes for CASSYLIGTDTQYF. The chain combines TRBV6-2 or TRBV6-3 with TRBJ2-3; no reliable D call. The germline V gene encodes CDR1 MNHEY and CDR2 SVGEGT. The ends were cut back, 2 bases at V and 1 base at J, with 7 bases in the middle. The CDR3 is made up of 14 amino acids.

This clonotype is a singleton in its sample. The chain carries TRBV7-2 and TRBJ2-3; TRBD2 aligns across 9 bases. Trimming at V came to 1 base and at J to 4 bases, leaving 3 bases not matched to a gene. Germline assignment: CDR1 SGHTA and CDR2 FQGNSA. The CDR3 is 15 amino acids. The CDR3 loop reads CASSLGAGGSDTQYF. CDR3 nucleotides: TGTGCCAGCAGCTTAGGAGCGGGAGGATCAGATACGCAGTATTTT.

This clonotype was seen only a few times. The chain couples TRBV6-2 or TRBV6-3 to TRBJ1-2, with D possibly TRBD1 on 5 matching bases. Trimming cost V 3 bases and J 3 bases, with 11 bases left between them. The CDR3 is 14 amino acids. Germline V CDR1 and CDR2: MNHEY, SVGEGT. The chain's CDR3 is CASSYQGLDYGYTF. CDR3 sequence (DNA): TGTGCCAGCAGTTATCAGGGTTTGGACTATGGCTACACCTTC.

This clonotype was recorded many times. This chain connects TRBV12-3 or TRBV12-4 to TRBJ1-3, with D perhaps TRBD1 (5 bases). This CDR3 region has 15 residues. Between the trimmed V and J ends, which lost 3 bases and 3 bases, there was a span of 12 bases. CDR3 DNA: TGTGCCAGCAGTTTCCTGGGGGAAAGTGGAAACACCATATATTTT. Translating gives CASSFLGESGNTIYF.

This chain uses TRBV6-2 or TRBV6-3 with TRBJ2-5, with 8 bases matching TRBD1. With V trimmed by 4 bases and J by 14 bases, 6 bases remained unmatched. This CDR3 region has 11 residues. Germline CDR1 and CDR2: MNHEY and SVGEGT. This CDR3 is CASSSAGGSYF. The CDR3 nucleotides read TGTGCCAGCAGTTCTGCAGGGGGCTCTTACTTC.

The chain couples TRBV30 to TRBJ2-3; perhaps D is TRBD1 or TRBD2 (5 bases each). The V end was cut by 5 bases, the J end by 0 bases, with 12 bases between. This CDR3 has 14 residues. CDR1 is GTSNPN, CDR2 SVGIG, per germline (reference sequence). The CDR3 DNA is TGTGCCTGGTCGGGTGGGGGTAGCACAGATACGCAGTATTTT. Translating gives CAWSGGGSTDTQYF.

J is TRBJ1-2 and V is TRBV5-4, with D possibly matching TRBD1 (5 bases). CDR1 is SGHNT and CDR2 is YYREEE in the germline V gene (reference sequence). The V and J ends lost 7 bases and 7 bases respectively, with 11 bases between them. The CDR3 consists of 11 residues. This chain's CDR3 is CASGGSAGYTF. In DNA, the CDR3 is TGTGCCAGCGGGGGGTCAGCTGGCTACACCTTC.

This clonotype has more than one count but fewer than ten. The CDR3 DNA reads TGTGCCAGCAGCCCCAGGACTAGAGCGGTGAGGGAGACCCAGTACTTC. This gives the protein CASSPRTRAVRETQYF. The chain has TRBV11-1 and TRBJ2-5; TRBD2 matches at 7 bases. Germline V gives CDR1 SGHAT, CDR2 FQDESV (reference sequence). The CDR3 consists of 16 residues. Trimming at V came to 5 bases and at J to 5 bases, leaving 14 bases not matched to a gene.

A few counts support this clonotype. This sequence joins TRBV6-6 and TRBJ1-1; a weak D match, TRBD1 (5 bases). CDR1 is MNHNY and CDR2 is SVGAGI in the germline V gene (reference sequence). There are 15 residues in the CDR3. V was trimmed by 5 bases and J by 11 bases, leaving 24 bases between them. The CDR3 DNA reads as TGTGCCAGCAGTACTACCGGGACGGTTGAACTTGGGGCTTTCTTT. Its translation is CASSTTGTVELGAFF.

This clonotype was detected ten times or more. J is TRBJ2-3 and V is TRBV19; 8 bases map to TRBD2. The CDR3 covers 15 residues. V lost 8 bases to trimming and J lost 2 bases; unmatched junction nucleotides: 9. Germline V CDR1 and CDR2: LNHDA, SQIVND (reference sequence). CDR3 region: CASRKAGEPTDTQYF. CDR3 sequence (DNA): TGTGCCAGTCGGAAAGCGGGAGAACCCACAGATACGCAGTATTTT.

In this sample, this clonotype turned up a few times. The rearrangement uses TRBV15 and TRBJ1-2, with TRBD1 matching over 12 bases. V lost 9 bases to trimming and J lost 0 bases; unmatched junction nucleotides: 11. Germline loops: CDR1 LNHNV, CDR2 YYDKDF (reference sequence). The CDR3 consists of 17 residues. Here the CDR3 reads CATRNRDRGPPNYGYTF. The CDR3 coding sequence is TGTGCCACGCGGAATAGGGACAGGGGGCCCCCTAACTATGGCTACACCTTC.

There are a few counts of this clonotype. The chain employs TRBV28 and TRBJ2-3, with a tentative D call TRBD1 (5 bases). The length of the CDR3 is 15 residues. Germline lookup yields CDR1 MDHEN and CDR2 SYDVKM. Trimming took off 3 bases at V and 0 bases at J, with 10 bases between the two ends. The chain's CDR3 is CASSFGQGSTDTQYF. CDR3 DNA sequence: TGTGCCAGCAGTTTTGGGCAGGGCAGCACAGATACGCAGTATTTT.

This clonotype was seen only a few times. CDR3 in amino acids: CASSSRTEGGYEQYF. As DNA, the CDR3 is TGTGCCAGCAGCTCACGGACAGAAGGAGGCTACGAGCAGTACTTC. The chain recombines TRBV14 with TRBJ2-7; TRBD1 is a possible D gene (6 bases). The CDR3 spans 15 residues. V lost 5 bases, J lost 3 bases, and 17 bases lay in between. Germline V gene sequence: CDR1 SGHDN, CDR2 FVKESK.